This T cell receptor (beta chain) stems from a study of cytotoxic CD8 clonotypes in ibrutinib-treated CLL. Cryopreserved PBMCs yielded about 2.1 micrograms of genomic DNA for TCR beta libraries. Profiling relied on immunoSEQ multiplex PCR, and the TCRdb table lists in-frame clones only, not all of them. The data show nearly 300,000 clones, about 72% seen once. Trimming shortened V by 4 bases and J by 7 bases, and 17 bases separated the two germline ends. The germline CDR1 and CDR2 sequences are SGHTA and FQGNSA. CDR3 length: 14 amino acids. The V and J genes are TRBV7-2 and TRBJ2-7; TRBD2 is a possible D gene (6 bases). The clonotype originates from a human donor with chronic lymphocytic leukemia. The sequencing used PBMCs, collected at disease progression, from a patient treated with ibrutinib. The CDR3 DNA is TGTGCCAGCAGCTGGGACTCGACCCGTGGGGAGCAGTACTTC. As protein: CASSWDSTRGEQYF.